This entry concerns a single TCR beta chain. The antigen remains undetermined. The V gene lost 4 bases and the J gene lost 2 bases, with 19 bases spanning the gap. This CDR3 comprises 17 residues. Looked up from germline, CDR1 is MGHRA and CDR2 is YSYEKL. The sample belongs to a study of OX40 agonist ivuxolimab in advanced cancers. Study-wide findings and caveats: Some patients without response likewise showed low normalized clonal expansion.

Here immunoSEQ multiplex PCR was the method, and the copy in TCRdb shows in-frame clones only, minus some. The sample lists 55,000 to 85,000 clones; roughly nine tenths were seen once. V usage is TRBV4-1 and J usage is TRBJ2-3, with D hard to call. The sample in question was CD4+ or CD8+ T cells sorted from blood, obtained in a trial of the OX40 agonist ivuxolimab. The sequence was collected from an adult with an advanced solid tumor such as melanoma, head and neck, liver or kidney cancer. DNA of the CDR3: TGCGCCAGCAGCCCCCTCGGTAGAACCGGCCCCACAGATACGCAGTATTTT. Encoded protein: CASSPLGRTGPTDTQYF.